Shown below are 17 T cell receptor beta chains from a single sample sequenced in a study of blood T cell repertoires in COVID-19. Clones were read by immunoSEQ multiplex PCR, and TCRdb kept only the in-frame ones, dropping some. This table holds around 150,000 clones, around 81% found once. Sequencing was carried out using PBMCs or T cells enriched from blood (not recorded which). These receptors all come from a man aged 35 to 55 who had recovered from COVID-19.

Comments on this clone: A much bigger clone sits one base away, suggesting this may be a read error. This chain connects TRBV10-2 to TRBJ2-1; 9 bases are shared with TRBD2. CDR3 size: 15 residues. Germline CDR1 is WSHSY and CDR2 is SAAADI. DNA for the CDR3: TGCACCAGCAGTGCGCAAGCGGGGGGCTACAATGAGCAGTTCTTC. Translation: CTSSAQAGGYNEQFF.

The CDR3 reads CASSGGQSSPLHF. CDR3 bases: TGTGCCAGCAGCGGCGGACAGTCGTCACCCCTCCACTTT. This chain connects TRBV11-3 to TRBJ1-6; D is possibly TRBD1 (6 bases). Trimming stripped 5 bases from V and 10 bases from J, with 12 bases between. Germline V gene sequence: CDR1 SGHNT, CDR2 YENEEA. The CDR3 is 13 amino acids.

V and J are TRBV7-9 and TRBJ2-4; possible D gene TRBD1, 5 bases. This CDR3 comprises 14 residues. The germline CDR1 and CDR2 sequences are SEHNR and FQNEAQ (reference sequence). The V gene lost 5 bases and the J gene lost 8 bases, with 16 bases spanning the gap. CDR3 sequence (DNA): TGTGCCAGCAGCCCCGGTAGGGGCCGAGACATTCAGTACTTC. Protein: CASSPGRGRDIQYF.

The chain is built from TRBV27 and TRBJ2-1, with D perhaps TRBD2 (6 bases). Germline loops: CDR1 MNHEY, CDR2 SMNVEV (reference sequence). The length of the CDR3 is 14 residues. Trimming removed 3 bases at V and 14 bases at J, with 20 bases between. The chain's CDR3 is CASSLGDWAKDEFF. In DNA, the CDR3 is TGTGCCAGCAGTTTGGGGGACTGGGCAAAGGATGAGTTCTTC.

This clone showed up just a few times. The chain employs TRBV3-1 (or the pseudogene TRBV3-2) and TRBJ1-1, with D perhaps TRBD1 (5 bases). V was pared by 4 bases and J by 4 bases, with 10 bases between. The CDR3 length is 13 residues. In germline, CDR1 is LGHDT, CDR2 YNNKEL (reference sequence). CDR3 protein: CASSLSRVTEAFF. CDR3 sequence (DNA): TGTGCCAGCAGCCTCTCCAGGGTCACTGAAGCTTTCTTT.

The chain recombines TRBV5-1 with TRBJ2-5; 7 positions match TRBD1. V trimming: 2 bases; J trimming: 5 bases; junction bases outside the gene matches: 6. CDR3 length equals 14 residues. Germline CDR1 is SGHRS and CDR2 is YFSETQ. The CDR3 region has the DNA TGCGCCAGCAGCTTACAGGGGATGGGGGAGACCCAGTACTTC. This encodes CASSLQGMGETQYF.

The rearrangement uses TRBV3-1 (or the pseudogene TRBV3-2) and TRBJ2-1; D is ambiguous. Germline V lookup: CDR1 LGHDT, CDR2 YNNKEL (reference sequence). Deletions cut 10 bases from V and 2 bases from J, with 9 bases between. The CDR3 sequence is 12 residues long. The CDR3 coding sequence is TGTGCCACCTCCCAGACCTACAATGAGCAGTTCTTC. Translation gives CATSQTYNEQFF.

The chain is built from TRBV25-1 and TRBJ2-5, with 7 bases lining up with TRBD1. Germline-derived CDR1 and CDR2 are MGHDK and SYGVNS. The CDR3 runs 15 residues. Unmatched junction bases numbered 6, after V lost 0 bases and J lost 5 bases. The CDR3 DNA sequence: TGTGCCAGCAGTGAATACGGGGCAGGGGGTGAGACCCAGTACTTC. Residues: CASSEYGAGGETQYF. Together with reference TRBV25-1 and TRBJ2-5, the CDR3 gives the full variable domain: EADIYQTPRYLVIGTGKKITLECSQTMGHDKMYWYQQDPGMELHLIHYSYGVNSTEKGDLSSESTVSRIRTEHFPLTLESARPSHTSQYLCASSEYGAGGETQYFGPGTRLLVL.

The V and J genes are TRBV5-4 and TRBJ1-1; 9 nucleotides match TRBD1. This CDR3 spans 15 amino acids. The V gene end was trimmed by 5 bases and the J gene end by 0 bases; junction bases not matched to a gene: 5. Germline values: CDR1 SGHNT, CDR2 YYREEE (reference sequence). The CDR3 reads CASRKQGAMNTEAFF. The CDR3 DNA follows: TGTGCCAGCAGGAAACAGGGGGCAATGAACACTGAAGCTTTCTTT.

The chain employs TRBV28 and TRBJ1-1; 11 nucleotides match TRBD1. This CDR3 contains 14 residues. Germline values: CDR1 MDHEN, CDR2 SYDVKM. The junction had 6 bases not matched to a gene; V was cut back by 8 bases and J by 4 bases. The CDR3 region is CASGIGTGGTEAFF. CDR3 nucleotide sequence: TGTGCCAGCGGGATCGGGACAGGGGGCACTGAAGCTTTCTTT.

The V call is TRBV13, the J call TRBJ2-3; 8 nucleotides line up with TRBD2. Unmatched junction bases numbered 7, after V lost 0 bases and J lost 2 bases. The CDR3 is 17 residues long. CDR1 and CDR2 from the germline V gene are PRHDT and FYEKMQ (reference sequence). Here the CDR3 DNA reads TGTGCCAGCAGCTTAGGCCTAAGCGGGGGTTCCACAGATACGCAGTATTTT. This gives the protein CASSLGLSGGSTDTQYF.

The chain is built from TRBV25-1 and TRBJ1-2, with D uncertain. CDR3 length: 14 amino acids. The ends were cut back, 4 bases at V and 5 bases at J, with 14 bases in the middle. Germline V gives CDR1 MGHDK, CDR2 SYGVNS. CDR3 sequence: CASSVSGRTYGYTF. The CDR3, as DNA: TGTGCCAGCAGTGTCTCGGGTCGTACGTATGGCTACACCTTC.

On this clone itself: This same CDR3 is encoded by further DNA sequences in the sample. The rearrangement joins TRBV20-1 to TRBJ1-1; D possibly corresponds to TRBD1 (5 bases). This CDR3 has 13 amino acids. V dropped 3 bases and J dropped 4 bases, with 12 bases sitting between them. Germline assignment: CDR1 DFQATT and CDR2 SNEGSKA (reference sequence). CDR3 residues: CSASLQGGTEAFF. For the CDR3, the DNA is TGCAGTGCTAGTCTCCAGGGCGGCACTGAAGCTTTCTTT.

The chain combines TRBV11-2 with TRBJ2-5; TRBD1 aligns across 9 bases. Germline V gives CDR1 SGHAT, CDR2 FQNNGV. CDR3 size: 14 residues. V gave up 7 bases and J gave up 6 bases; unmatched junction bases: 9. CDR3 DNA: TGTGCCAGCACCGGGGGACAGGGAGGACAGACCCAGTACTTC. Its translation: CASTGGQGGQTQYF. The full variable domain, completed using reference TRBV11-2 and TRBJ2-5, is EAGVAQSPRYKIIEKRQSVAFWCNPISGHATLYWYQQILGQGPKLLIQFQNNGVVDDSQLPKDRFSAERLKGVDSTLKIQPAKLEDSAVYLCASTGGQGGQTQYFGPGTRLLVL.

V and J are TRBV5-1 and TRBJ2-3; D call uncertain. Germline CDR1 and CDR2: SGHRS and YFSETQ. This CDR3 comprises 16 residues. The V end was cut by 0 bases, the J end by 0 bases, with 11 bases between. The CDR3 DNA sequence: TGCGCCAGCAGCTTGGGCCAGTTGGTTAGCACAGATACGCAGTATTTT. Its translation is CASSLGQLVSTDTQYF.

DNA of the CDR3: TGTGCCAGCTCACCGGGGACAGGGAATTCACCCCTCCACTTT. Its translation: CASSPGTGNSPLHF. The chain recombines TRBV18 with TRBJ1-6; 9 bases fit TRBD1. Unmatched junction bases numbered 1, after V lost 3 bases and J lost 7 bases. The CDR3 runs 14 residues. The germline gives CDR1 KGHSH, CDR2 LQKENI.

This clone occurred once. The V call is TRBV5-6, the J call TRBJ1-2; D is possibly TRBD1 (6 bases). V was cut by 3 bases and J by 0 bases, with 21 bases left in between. The CDR3 runs to 18 residues. CDR1 and CDR2 (germline): SGHDT, YYEEEE. The CDR3 DNA reads as TGTGCCAGCAGCTACCCGACAGGAGCAAGAGAAGCTAACTATGGCTACACCTTC. It encodes CASSYPTGAREANYGYTF.